This is a list of T cell receptor beta chains from one sample in a study of blood T cell repertoires in COVID-19. Data came from immunoSEQ multiplex PCR; TCRdb stores just in-frame clones and leaves some out. The sample comprises 300,000 or so clones, about 90% of which are singletons, and roughly 0.94% rests with the top ten. The sequencing sample was made of PBMCs or T cells enriched from blood (not recorded which). The receptors were gathered from a woman in her thirties who had recovered from COVID-19. CDR3s include the opening cysteine and the closing phenylalanine or tryptophan. D genes are given only for firm matches.

v_call	j_call	d_call	cdr3_aa	cdr3_nt
TRBV10-2	TRBJ2-2	TRBD1	CASSESGTGGTGELFF	TGCGCCAGCAGTGAGTCAGGGACAGGGGGAACCGGGGAGCTGTTTTTT
TRBV11-3	TRBJ2-2	NA	CASSRSTGELFF	TGTGCCAGCAGCCGGAGTACCGGGGAGCTGTTTTTT
TRBV4-1	TRBJ2-7	NA	CASSQVQGSSYEQYF	TGCGCCAGCAGCCAAGTCCAGGGAAGCTCCTACGAGCAGTACTTC
TRBV19	TRBJ1-1	NA	CASSIGRGLNTEAFF	TGTGCCAGTAGTATAGGACGGGGATTGAACACTGAAGCTTTCTTT
TRBV19	TRBJ2-1	TRBD2	CASGSGGAGEQFF	TGTGCCAGTGGAAGCGGGGGGGCCGGTGAGCAGTTCTTC
TRBV10-3	TRBJ1-5	TRBD1	CAISPTGGRSNQPQHF	TGTGCCATCAGTCCTACAGGGGGCCGTAGCAATCAGCCCCAGCATTTT
TRBV5-6	TRBJ2-2	TRBD1	CASRDKQGASSNTGELFF	TGTGCCAGCAGAGATAAACAGGGGGCCAGCTCGAACACCGGGGAGCTGTTTTTT
TRBV30	TRBJ1-5	NA	CAWSVSVRGQPQHF	TGTGCCTGGAGTGTATCCGTGAGAGGACAGCCCCAGCATTTT
TRBV24-1	TRBJ1-4	NA	CATSDSRQGNEKLFF	TGTGCCACCAGTGATTCCCGGCAGGGGAATGAAAAACTGTTTTTT
TRBV9	TRBJ2-2	TRBD2	CASSDKRGGANTGELFF	TGTGCCAGCAGCGATAAGCGGGGAGGCGCGAACACCGGGGAGCTGTTTTTT
TRBV9	TRBJ1-1	TRBD1	CASSGDRASEAFF	TGTGCCAGCAGCGGGGACAGGGCCTCTGAAGCTTTCTTT
TRBV20-1	TRBJ1-5	NA	CSASIYSNQPQHF	TGCAGTGCTAGTATCTATAGCAATCAGCCCCAGCATTTT
TRBV14	TRBJ1-6	TRBD1	CASSQGTGWPSPLHF	TGTGCCAGCAGCCAAGGGACAGGATGGCCGTCACCCCTCCACTTT
TRBV18	TRBJ1-2	NA	CASSQPPPANYGYTF	TGTGCCAGCTCACAACCACCCCCGGCTAACTATGGCTACACCTTC
TRBV19	TRBJ2-7	TRBD1	CATGTGGTYEQYF	TGTGCCACCGGGACAGGGGGCACCTACGAGCAGTACTTC
TRBV12-3/TRBV12-4	TRBJ1-2	NA	CASSLAQGDGYTF	TGTGCCAGCAGTTTAGCACAGGGAGATGGCTACACCTTC
TRBV20-1	TRBJ1-5	NA	CSASPARGRNQPQHF	TGCAGTGCTAGTCCGGCAAGGGGCCGCAATCAGCCCCAGCATTTT
TRBV2	TRBJ1-5	NA	CASSYDSYSNQPQHF	TGTGCCAGCAGTTACGACAGTTATAGCAATCAGCCCCAGCATTTT